The T cell receptor (beta chain) described here comes from a study of beta chain features in type 1 diabetes. As for the study in general: No patient-donor differences in age, gender, total cells or subset yield. Study-level findings and limits: Shortening of TCRB CDR3s, moderate but significant, appeared in all four CD4+ subsets of Type 1 diabetes patients.

Expressed TCRB transcripts got sequenced, as all isolated RNA was reverse transcribed. Here immunoSEQ multiplex PCR was the method, and the copy in TCRdb shows in-frame clones only, minus some. The top ten hold 0.6% of the sample, which has a few hundred thousand clones, around a tenth seen once. This clone was seen more than once but under ten times. Its matching antigen is unknown. Each donor gave one heparinised blood draw averaging around 0.12 L. CD4+ naive, central memory, regulatory and stem cell-like memory subsets were isolated by sorting on CD45RO/CCR7/CD25/CD127/CD95/CD27. Populations obtained by sorting all exceeded 95% purity. There are 16 residues in the CDR3. Germline V gives CDR1 LNHDA, CDR2 SQIVND (reference sequence). Trimming stripped 4 bases from V and 1 base from J, with 14 bases between.

The sequencing input was central memory CD4+ T cells from blood. This receptor was identified in a man aged 25 to 45 with type 1 diabetes. This sequence joins TRBV19 and TRBJ2-1; perhaps TRBD2 as D (6 bases). The CDR3: CASSTAGGMSYNEQFF. DNA for the CDR3: TGTGCCAGTAGTACGGCGGGCGGGATGTCCTACAATGAGCAGTTCTTC. The whole variable domain, filled in from reference TRBV19 and TRBJ2-1, reads DGGITQSPKYLFRKEGQNVTLSCEQNLNHDAMYWYRQDPGQGLRLIYYSQIVNDFQKGDIAEGYSVSREKKESFPLTVTSAQKNPTAFYLCASSTAGGMSYNEQFFGPGTRLTVL.